This TCR beta chain was observed in a study of neurological immune-mediated disorders. The CDR3 runs to 14 residues. Germline CDR1 is MNHNY and CDR2 is SVGAGI (reference sequence). V was pared by 6 bases and J by 6 bases, with 7 bases of the junction left unmatched. Many counts were recorded for this clonotype. Unsorted libraries were prepared from 2 million PBMCs that had been stored at -80 C. One entry per CDR3 protein, called by TCRdb with MiXCR from the 5' RACE reads. The sample records about 59,000 distinct CDR3 sequences, 3% to 4.5% being singletons. The chain has TRBV6-6 and TRBJ1-4; TRBD1 aligns across 7 bases. The source is a woman aged 25 to 39 with multiple sclerosis. Source material: PBMCs. CDR3 nucleotides: TGTGCCAGCAGGAAAGGGGGCTCGGATGAAAAACTGTTTTTT. Encoded protein: CASRKGGSDEKLFF.